This T cell receptor beta chain stems from a study of CD8 T cells in Susac syndrome. The germline V gene encodes CDR1 KGHDR and CDR2 SFDVKD. There are 18 residues in the CDR3. V was pared by 5 bases and J by 1 base, with 13 bases of the junction left unmatched. RNA totalling about 0.45 to 1 ug underwent reverse transcription with random hexamers. One entry per CDR3 protein results from TCRdb running MiXCR on the immunoSEQ multiplex PCR reads. The repertoire holds about 210,000 distinct CDR3 sequences, with approximately 95% as singletons. The clonotype originates from a human donor with multiple sclerosis. The sample taken for sequencing was CD4+ T cells from PBMCs. The rearrangement uses TRBV24-1 and TRBJ1-5; the match to TRBD1 covers 7 bases. CDR3 in DNA: TGTGCCACCAGTGTCAACCTGGCAGGGGGGATAAGCAATCAGCCCCAGCATTTT. As protein: CATSVNLAGGISNQPQHF.